This TCR beta chain came from a study of beta chain features in type 1 diabetes. Reverse transcribing all isolated RNA meant expressed TCRB transcripts were sequenced. Method: immunoSEQ multiplex PCR; TCRdb's copy keeps in-frame clones and lacks some. This table holds approximately 160,000 clones, 9% to 10% found once. This TCR was recovered from a woman under 30 in good health. Sequencing was performed on central memory CD4+ T cells from blood.

CDR3 in amino acids: CASSLRGSVGNQPQHF. The DNA of the CDR3 is TGTGCCAGCAGCTTAAGGGGTTCGGTTGGAAATCAGCCCCAGCATTTT. This chain joins TRBV7-8 and TRBJ1-5, with a tentative D call TRBD1 (5 bases). V dropped 2 bases and J dropped 4 bases, with 15 bases sitting between them. Germline values: CDR1 SGHVS, CDR2 FQNEAQ. This CDR3 spans 16 amino acids.